This T cell receptor beta chain comes out of a study of shared clonotypes between healthy human individuals. The study, taken as a whole, reports: Measured sharing among donors was expected to vary with sequencing depth. Some naive CD4 clonotypes, roughly 4.8%, turned up in common across several donors.

The donors were adults (healthy and HIV-negative) with no recent acute infections or vaccinations. Here immunoSEQ multiplex PCR was the method, and the copy in TCRdb shows in-frame clones only, minus some. This sample has about 2.5 million clones, with roughly 90% found just once. For this clone: What it binds is not known.

Looked up from germline, CDR1 is MNHEY and CDR2 is SMNVEV (reference sequence). Trimming removed 2 bases at V and 2 bases at J, with 12 bases between. The CDR3 is 15 amino acids. This sequence was found in a man between 18 and 35 years old in good health. Some clones in this sample may be carry-over from other donors' samples. The sample comprised naive CD4+ T cells from PBMCs. Regarding subset: CD45RA+ positively selected. This chain joins TRBV27 and TRBJ2-5; TRBD1 might be the D (6 bases). CDR3 sequence: CASSLLGTPQETQYF. In nucleotides, the CDR3 is TGTGCCAGCAGTTTACTCGGGACACCACAAGAGACCCAGTACTTC.